What follows are 10 T cell receptor beta chains derived from one specimen sequenced in a study of cytomegalovirus exposure and HLA in healthy donors. Primers included in the PCR were 60 Vbeta and 13 Jbeta primers. Clones were read by immunoSEQ multiplex PCR, and TCRdb kept only the in-frame ones, dropping some. This sample has roughly 100,000 clones, with around 57% found just once. Input material: PBMCs. The receptors come from a human donor in good health.

The V and J genes are TRBV4-1 and TRBJ2-7; tentative D call: TRBD2 (6 bases). V lost 4 bases and J lost 2, with 18 bases in between. Germline V gene lookup returns CDR1 MGHRA and CDR2 YSYEKL. The CDR3 is 16 residues long. CDR3 sequence: CASSRGTGTHAYEQYF. In nucleotides, the CDR3 is TGCGCCAGCAGCCGGGGTACCGGGACTCACGCCTACGAGCAGTACTTC.

The genes are TRBV30 and TRBJ2-1; TRBD1 matches at 9 bases. Germline CDR1 is GTSNPN and CDR2 is SVGIG (reference sequence). Losses at the gene ends were 1 base for V and 8 bases for J; bases not matched to a gene: 6. The CDR3 extends over 14 amino acids. In DNA, the CDR3 is TGTGCCTGGAGTGCAGGGACAGGGCTCGATGAGCAGTTCTTC. This codes for CAWSAGTGLDEQFF.

The V gene is TRBV13, the J gene TRBJ2-3; 9 nucleotides align to TRBD2. CDR1 is PRHDT and CDR2 is FYEKMQ in the germline V gene (reference sequence). Trimming at V came to 5 bases and at J to 1 base, leaving 4 bases not matched to a gene. The CDR3 extends over 15 amino acids. As DNA, the CDR3 is TGTGCCAGCAGCCCACTAGCGGGCGGCACAGATACGCAGTATTTT. Amino acids: CASSPLAGGTDTQYF.

This clone was found a few times. V usage is TRBV7-9 and J usage is TRBJ1-1, with TRBD1 identical over 8 bases. This CDR3 contains 17 residues. J gave up 3 bases and V 3 bases, and 12 bases lay outside the gene matches. Germline CDR1 is SEHNR and CDR2 is FQNEAQ (reference sequence). CDR3: CASSFGGGAGGDTEAFF. CDR3 DNA sequence: TGTGCCAGCAGCTTCGGGGGCGGGGCAGGGGGCGACACTGAAGCTTTCTTT.

This clone has more than one count but fewer than ten. Other DNA sequences in the same sample also yield this CDR3. The chain carries TRBV28 and TRBJ2-7, with 12 bases identical to TRBD2. V was pared by 4 bases and J by 6 bases, with 7 bases of the junction left unmatched. CDR3 length: 15 residues. Germline-derived CDR1 and CDR2 are MDHEN and SYDVKM. The CDR3, as DNA: TGTGCCAGCAGTTCACGGACTAGCGGGATCGGCGAGCAGTACTTC. Translation: CASSSRTSGIGEQYF.

The chain uses TRBV4-1 and TRBJ2-2; 16 bases line up with TRBD2. J lost 5 bases, V lost 3 bases, and 9 bases had no gene match. The CDR3 has 19 residues. Germline assignment: CDR1 MGHRA and CDR2 YSYEKL. Here the CDR3 DNA reads TGCGCCAGCAGCCAGCCCCGGGGACTAGCGGGAGGGGGAACCGGGGAGCTGTTTTTT. This translates into CASSQPRGLAGGGTGELFF.

The chain combines TRBV5-5 with TRBJ1-1; a possible D gene is TRBD1 (5 bases). The CDR3 has 14 amino acids. Germline V CDR1 and CDR2: SGHKS, YYEKEE (reference sequence). With 0 bases removed from V and 3 bases from J, the gap between germline ends came to 9 bases. The CDR3: CASSLGGVDTEAFF. CDR3 DNA: TGTGCCAGCAGCTTGGGGGGCGTGGACACTGAAGCTTTCTTT.

V usage is TRBV29-1 and J usage is TRBJ2-5, with 12 bases aligning to TRBD2. CDR1 and CDR2 from the germline V gene are SQVTM and ANQGSEA. This CDR3 has 14 residues. The V segment lost 7 bases and the J segment 4 bases; nucleotides outside the gene matches: 7. Here the CDR3 DNA reads TGCAGCGCCCTTCGACTAGCGGGAGTAGAGACCCAGTACTTC. This encodes CSALRLAGVETQYF.

This clone appeared once. V and J are TRBV19 and TRBJ2-7, with 15 bases matching TRBD2. With V trimmed by 6 bases and J by 6 bases, 6 bases remained unmatched. Germline V CDR1 and CDR2: LNHDA, SQIVND (reference sequence). The CDR3 loop spans 15 amino acids. The CDR3 coding sequence is TGTGCCAGTAGAGGACTAGCGGGAGGGCTGGGCGAGCAGTACTTC. Translated, it gives CASRGLAGGLGEQYF. The variable domain in full, with the rest retrieved from reference TRBV19 and TRBJ2-7, is DGGITQSPKYLFRKEGQNVTLSCEQNLNHDAMYWYRQDPGQGLRLIYYSQIVNDFQKGDIAEGYSVSREKKESFPLTVTSAQKNPTAFYLCASRGLAGGLGEQYFGPGTRLTVT.

The V call is TRBV7-9, the J call TRBJ2-1; possibly TRBD1 for D (6 bases). V was cut by 0 bases and J by 6 bases, with 12 bases left in between. This CDR3 comprises 15 residues. From germline, CDR1 is SEHNR and CDR2 FQNEAQ (reference sequence). The CDR3 reads CASSLAAGDSNEQFF. The CDR3 bases are TGTGCCAGCAGCTTAGCGGCAGGGGATAGCAATGAGCAGTTCTTC.